Listed here are 17 T cell receptor beta chains from one sample, sequenced in a study of T cell responses to AZD1222 COVID-19 vaccine. Using immunoSEQ multiplex PCR, the repertoire was profiled, and TCRdb retains in-frame clones only, with some absent. The repertoire has under 95,000 clones, roughly 88% of them found once; the top ten carry approximately 15%. Material: peripheral blood, obtained on day 0 of AZD1222 vaccination. These receptors were collected from an adult in good health.

J is TRBJ2-5 and V is TRBV11-2, with 9 bases identical to TRBD2. The CDR3 totals 16 residues. Germline lookup yields CDR1 SGHAT and CDR2 FQNNGV. The trim removed 5 bases at V and 4 bases at J, leaving 11 bases unmatched. CDR3 sequence reads: CASSPRGGRASETQYF. The CDR3 nucleotides read TGTGCCAGCAGCCCCAGGGGCGGGAGGGCATCAGAGACCCAGTACTTC.

The rearrangement joins TRBV24-1 to TRBJ2-5; D uncertain. CDR3 length: 11 residues. V dropped 9 bases and J dropped 4 bases, with 8 bases sitting between them. CDR1 is KGHDR, CDR2 SFDVKD, per germline. DNA of the CDR3: TGTGCCACCCCCGATGGAGAGACCCAGTACTTC. Protein product: CATPDGETQYF.

This rearrangement joins TRBV9 to TRBJ2-7, with D perhaps matching TRBD1 or TRBD2 (6 bases each). CDR3 size: 15 residues. V shed 0 bases and J shed 5 bases, with 15 bases lying between them. The germline gives CDR1 SGDLS, CDR2 YYNGEE. CDR3 amino acids: CASSVGGRGGNEQYF. The DNA for the CDR3 is TGTGCCAGCAGCGTAGGGGGCAGGGGAGGAAACGAGCAGTACTTC.

This CDR3 reads CASTTRTRGIEQYF. The DNA for the CDR3 is TGTGCCAGCACTACAAGAACTAGAGGTATCGAGCAGTACTTC. This chain uses TRBV6-5 with TRBJ2-7; tentatively, D is TRBD2 (5 bases). V shed 7 bases and J shed 6 bases, with 19 bases lying between them. Germline V gene lookup returns CDR1 MNHEY and CDR2 SVGAGI. The CDR3 is 14 amino acids.

The chain couples TRBV18 to TRBJ1-1; possibly TRBD1 for D (6 bases). Trimming took off 1 base at V and 10 bases at J, with 10 bases between the two ends. Germline loops: CDR1 KGHSH, CDR2 LQKENI. The CDR3 is 12 residues long. The CDR3, as DNA: TGTGCCAGCTCACCACAAACAGGGCGAGCTTTCTTT. Translated: CASSPQTGRAFF. Using reference TRBV18 and TRBJ1-1 for the parts outside the CDR3, the full variable domain is NAGVMQNPRHLVRRRGQEARLRCSPMKGHSHVYWYRQLPEEGLKFMVYLQKENIIDESGMPKERFSAEFPKEGPSILRIQQVVRGDSAAYFCASSPQTGRAFFGQGTRLTVV.

The gene calls are TRBV19 and TRBJ2-7; 16 bases line up with TRBD2. The CDR3 totals 16 residues. V was clipped by 9 bases and J by 4 bases; unmatched bases: 9. Germline V gene sequence: CDR1 LNHDA, CDR2 SQIVND (reference sequence). The DNA of the CDR3 is TGTGCCAGAAATCCGGGACTAGCGGGAGGGGGTTACGAGCAGTACTTC. Encoded protein: CARNPGLAGGGYEQYF. Full variable domain (outside the CDR3, taken from reference TRBV19 and TRBJ2-7): DGGITQSPKYLFRKEGQNVTLSCEQNLNHDAMYWYRQDPGQGLRLIYYSQIVNDFQKGDIAEGYSVSREKKESFPLTVTSAQKNPTAFYLCARNPGLAGGGYEQYFGPGTRLTVT.

The chain recombines TRBV30 with TRBJ1-2; D is possibly TRBD1 (6 bases). Trimming removed 0 bases at V and 6 bases at J, with 11 bases between. This CDR3 has 13 amino acids. Germline loops: CDR1 GTSNPN, CDR2 SVGIG (reference sequence). DNA of the CDR3: TGTGCCTGGAGTGTTCGTCGGACAGATGGCTACACCTTC. Translating it yields CAWSVRRTDGYTF.

The chain couples TRBV27 to TRBJ1-2; D may be TRBD1 (5 bases). In germline, CDR1 is MNHEY, CDR2 SMNVEV (reference sequence). The CDR3 spans 16 residues. V was pared by 1 base and J by 4 bases, with 16 bases between. CDR3: CASSLFSRRDVYGYTF. In DNA form, the CDR3 reads TGTGCCAGCAGTTTATTTTCTCGCAGGGATGTCTATGGCTACACCTTC.

The chain is built from TRBV23-1 and TRBJ2-6; TRBD2 matches at 8 bases. TRBV23-1 is recorded as an ORF, its role being uncertain. V shed 8 bases, J shed 4 bases, and the junction held 7 bases outside the gene matches. The CDR3 is 15 residues long. CDR3 region: CASWTSSRGANVLTF. In DNA form, the CDR3 reads TGCGCCAGCTGGACTAGCTCCAGAGGGGCCAACGTCCTGACTTTC.

This clone has a handful of counts. The chain links TRBV28 to TRBJ1-5; no definite D call. The ends were cut back, 6 bases at V and 8 bases at J, with 20 bases in the middle. Germline V CDR1 and CDR2: MDHEN, SYDVKM. This CDR3 contains 15 residues. CDR3 in amino acids: CASSRSPADLKPQHF. Here the CDR3 DNA reads TGTGCCAGCAGCCGCAGCCCGGCAGATTTAAAGCCCCAGCATTTT.

J is TRBJ1-2 and V is TRBV3-1 (or the pseudogene TRBV3-2); D possibly corresponds to TRBD1 (5 bases). V was clipped by 4 bases and J by 7 bases, with 13 bases between them. The CDR3 loop spans 13 amino acids. CDR1 LGHDT and CDR2 YNNKEL come from the germline V gene (reference sequence). The CDR3 region has the DNA TGTGCCAGCAGCCTGGGGACCCCTCTTGGCTACACCTTC. It codes for CASSLGTPLGYTF.

The J gene is TRBJ2-5, the V gene TRBV6-1; D is perhaps TRBD1 (6 bases). V was trimmed by 1 base and J by 5 bases, leaving 17 bases between them. The CDR3 contains 16 residues. Germline V CDR1 and CDR2: MNHNS, SASEGT. The chain's CDR3 is CASSEVFYRDGETQYF. DNA for the CDR3: TGTGCCAGCAGTGAAGTGTTTTACAGGGACGGGGAGACCCAGTACTTC.

The chain carries TRBV6-1 and TRBJ2-7; D not resolved. Per germline, CDR1 MNHNS and CDR2 SASEGT. Trimming took 6 bases from V and 6 from J, leaving 12 bases between them. The CDR3 loop spans 12 amino acids. The CDR3 here is CASRSTRFEQYF. The DNA of the CDR3 is TGTGCCAGCAGATCTACCAGGTTCGAGCAGTACTTC.

The V call is TRBV9, the J call TRBJ2-1; D is undetermined. There are 16 residues in the CDR3. Germline V gene data show CDR1 as SGDLS and CDR2 as YYNGEE. Trimming cost V 1 base and J 0 bases, with 11 bases left between them. This CDR3 reads CASSVLSTHSYNEQFF. CDR3 DNA sequence: TGTGCCAGCAGCGTATTGTCTACCCACTCCTACAATGAGCAGTTCTTC.

V usage is TRBV18 and J usage is TRBJ1-3; the D gene is possibly TRBD1 (5 bases). In germline, CDR1 is KGHSH, CDR2 LQKENI. The CDR3 sequence is 15 residues long. V lost 2 bases to trimming and J lost 6 bases, with 14 bases between them. The chain's CDR3 is CASSPGRGLTNTIYF. The CDR3 DNA is TGTGCCAGCTCACCAGGGAGGGGACTAACAAACACCATATATTTT. Looking up the rest from reference TRBV18 and TRBJ1-3 gives the full variable domain: NAGVMQNPRHLVRRRGQEARLRCSPMKGHSHVYWYRQLPEEGLKFMVYLQKENIIDESGMPKERFSAEFPKEGPSILRIQQVVRGDSAAYFCASSPGRGLTNTIYFGEGSWLTVV.

This chain links TRBV28 with TRBJ1-2, with 10 bases identical to TRBD1. Germline V gene sequence: CDR1 MDHEN, CDR2 SYDVKM. The CDR3 runs 16 residues. V lost 4 bases and J lost 7; bases outside the gene matches: 12. CDR3 amino acids: CASSSPPGTGVGGYTF. The DNA of the CDR3 is TGTGCCAGCAGTTCCCCCCCCGGGACAGGGGTCGGTGGCTACACCTTC.

The genes are TRBV5-4 and TRBJ2-5, with TRBD2 identical over 8 bases. The germline CDR1 and CDR2 sequences are SGHNT and YYREEE (reference sequence). The V gene end was trimmed by 5 bases and the J gene end by 5 bases; junction bases not matched to a gene: 8. The CDR3 is made up of 14 amino acids. The CDR3 is CASRPSGSRETQYF. The CDR3 nucleotides read TGTGCCAGCAGACCGAGCGGGAGTCGGGAGACCCAGTACTTC.